This TCR beta chain is from a study of memory CD4+ T cells and cytomegalovirus serostatus. The sort gate was single viable CD3+CD4+CD8-CD45RO+ cells for memory CD4+ T cells. Only in-frame clones appear in the TCRdb table, and some are missing; sequencing was by immunoSEQ multiplex PCR. The table has tens of thousands of clones, about 70% seen once. V lost 5 bases and J 7 bases, leaving 14 bases between the germline ends. Looked up from germline, CDR1 is SGHTA and CDR2 is FQGNSA. CDR3 length: 14 amino acids. The clonotype was recovered from an adult in good health and CMV-seropositive. The chain is built from TRBV7-2 and TRBJ2-2; tentatively, D is TRBD2 (5 bases). Sequencing was done on a sample of memory CD4+ T cells from blood. CDR3 amino acids: CASSQQPAGGELFF. The CDR3 nucleotides are TGTGCCAGCAGCCAACAGCCGGCGGGCGGGGAGCTGTTTTTT.